This T cell receptor (beta chain) originates from a study of T-cell memory formation after mild COVID-19. About the study: Largely, the TCR clusters proved donor specific. Study-wide results and limits: For contracting clones, CD4+ ones sat mainly in CM and EM, CD8+ in EMRA. Clones that shrank (day 15 to 85) were balanced CD4/CD8, whereas later expanders leaned CD4+.

This CDR3 region has 14 residues. Trimming removed 4 bases from V and 6 bases from J; junction bases left unmatched: 10. The germline V gene encodes CDR1 SGHRS and CDR2 YFSETQ. This clonotype was counted only a few times. Its specificity is unknown. Each CDR3 protein is one row after TCRdb ran MiXCR on the 5' RACE reads. The data show over 350,000 distinct CDR3 sequences, about 16% seen once. Source material: PBMCs or a T cell subset sorted from them (not recorded which). The source of this sequence is a young man who had mild COVID-19 (a few samples of this study predate the infection). Cell type and time point are not known. V and J are TRBV5-1 and TRBJ2-7; TRBD1 agrees at 7 bases. The CDR3 protein is CASSPTGIKPEQYF. The CDR3 coding sequence is TGCGCCAGCAGCCCGACAGGGATTAAGCCCGAGCAGTACTTC.